These 20 T cell receptor beta chains originate from one sample sequenced in a study of cytomegalovirus exposure and HLA in healthy donors. The PCR ran on 60 Vbeta and 13 Jbeta primers. Some clones are missing from TCRdb's copy, which holds only in-frame ones; the method was immunoSEQ multiplex PCR. In the table there are approximately 190,000 clones, about four fifths of which are singletons. Sequencing used PBMCs. Receptors originate from a young woman in good health and CMV-seropositive.

The chain carries TRBV27 and TRBJ2-5; D is possibly TRBD1 (6 bases). CDR1 MNHEY and CDR2 SMNVEV come from the germline V gene (reference sequence). This CDR3 is built from 14 residues. The V end was cut by 3 bases, the J end by 5 bases, with 13 bases between. The CDR3 region has the DNA TGTGCCAGCAGTTTGCTGGGGGCCGATGAGACCCAGTACTTC. This encodes CASSLLGADETQYF.

The DNA for the CDR3 is TGTGCCAGCAGCTTAAACTCGGCGGGGCCCTACAATGAGCAGTTCTTC. Amino acid sequence: CASSLNSAGPYNEQFF. This chain links TRBV7-6 with TRBJ2-1; D might be TRBD2 (6 bases). CDR3 length: 16 amino acids. Germline V gives CDR1 SGHVS, CDR2 FNYEAQ. Between the trimmed V and J ends, which lost 2 bases and 2 bases, there was a span of 13 bases. The entire variable domain, with the rest obtained from reference TRBV7-6 and TRBJ2-1, is as follows: GAGVSQSPRYKVTKRGQDVALRCDPISGHVSLYWYRQALGQGPEFLTYFNYEAQQDKSGLPNDRFSAERPEGSISTLTIQRTEQRDSAMYRCASSLNSAGPYNEQFFGPGTRLTVL.

Of note for this clone: An end of the junction differs from the germline gene, which may be a read error. CDR3 in amino acids: CSSSHPEGERKETQYF. For the CDR3, the DNA is TGTTCCAGCAGCCACCCCGAGGGGGAGCGGAAAGAGACCCAGTACTTC. The V and J genes are TRBV7-9 and TRBJ2-5; a possible D gene is TRBD1 (6 bases). There are 16 residues in the CDR3. Germline V CDR1 and CDR2: SEHNR, FQNEAQ (reference sequence). Variable domain in full (rest from reference TRBV7-9 and TRBJ2-5): DTGVSQNPRHKITKRGQNVTFRCDPISEHNRLYWYRQTLGQGPEFLTYFQNEAQLEKSRLLSDRFSAERPKGSFSTLEIQRTEQGDSAMYLCSSSHPEGERKETQYFGPGTRLLVL.

The chain recombines TRBV6-5 with TRBJ1-1, with a possible D match to TRBD1 (6 bases). The CDR3 length is 13 residues. V was shortened by 6 bases and J by 7 bases, with 15 bases between the two germline ends. Looked up from germline, CDR1 is MNHEY and CDR2 is SVGAGI. This CDR3 is CASRVDRAHEAFF. In DNA, the CDR3 is TGTGCCAGCAGAGTGGACAGAGCTCATGAAGCTTTCTTT.

The sample holds one count of this clone. This chain links TRBV7-2 with TRBJ1-5; TRBD1 aligns across 11 bases. After removal of 1 base from V and 0 bases from J, the junction contained 5 bases not matched to a gene. Per the germline V gene, CDR1 is SGHTA and CDR2 is FQGNSA. The CDR3 sequence is 18 residues long. The CDR3 loop reads CASSLDGQGAVSNQPQHF. Written as DNA, the CDR3 is TGTGCCAGCAGCTTAGACGGACAGGGGGCTGTTAGCAATCAGCCCCAGCATTTT. Filled out from reference TRBV7-2 and TRBJ1-5, the complete variable domain reads GAGVSQSPSNKVTEKGKDVELRCDPISGHTALYWYRQSLGQGLEFLIYFQGNSAPDKSGLPSDRFSAERTGGSVSTLTIQRTQQEDSAVYLCASSLDGQGAVSNQPQHFGDGTRLSIL.

As to this clone: The junction and the germline gene differ at one end; a read error may be behind it. The same CDR3 is also encoded by other DNA sequences in this sample. This chain links TRBV7-3 with TRBJ1-1; D is unresolved. The CDR3 length is 17 residues. The germline gives CDR1 SGHTA, CDR2 FQGTGA. The DNA of the CDR3 is TGTGCCAGCAGCTTAACTTTCCAGAACCTGGTGAACACCGAAGCTTTCTTT. Translating gives CASSLTFQNLVNTEAFF.

This chain connects TRBV4-3 to TRBJ1-4; TRBD1 matches at 10 bases. The CDR3 runs 20 residues. J was trimmed by 0 bases and V by 0 bases; bases with no gene match: 10. CDR1 and CDR2 from the germline V gene are LGHNA and YSLEER. CDR3 loop: CASSQDRTGGYLATNEKLFF. The CDR3 DNA reads as TGCGCCAGCAGCCAAGATAGGACAGGGGGTTACCTCGCAACTAATGAAAAACTGTTTTTT.

This chain joins TRBV2 and TRBJ2-5, with 7 bases identical to TRBD2. The CDR3 totals 17 residues. V lost 6 bases and J lost 5; bases outside the gene matches: 18. The germline gives CDR1 SNHLY, CDR2 FYNNEI. The CDR3 coding sequence is TGTGCCAGCAGAGACTTAGAAAGGGGAGGGCTGGAGGAGACCCAGTACTTC. Residues: CASRDLERGGLEETQYF.

Only a few counts were recorded for this clone. The rearrangement joins TRBV27 to TRBJ2-5; the match to TRBD2 covers 8 bases. The CDR3 consists of 17 residues. V gave up 5 bases and J gave up 4 bases; unmatched junction bases: 15. Germline CDR1 is MNHEY and CDR2 is SMNVEV (reference sequence). The CDR3 region is CASSPLGGDPSGETQYF. CDR3 DNA: TGTGCCAGCAGTCCCCTCGGGGGGGACCCAAGCGGAGAGACCCAGTACTTC.

The chain is built from TRBV9 and TRBJ2-3; 8 bases are a match to TRBD2. V shed 7 bases and J 4 bases; nucleotides not matched to a gene: 8. The CDR3 loop spans 14 amino acids. Germline V gene data show CDR1 as SGDLS and CDR2 as YYNGEE. CDR3 DNA: TGTGCCAGCGCTCGGGGGGGCGGCGCAGATACGCAGTATTTT. This codes for CASARGGGADTQYF.

The V call is TRBV15, the J call TRBJ2-2, with 7 bases fitting TRBD1. Germline values: CDR1 LNHNV, CDR2 YYDKDF (reference sequence). This CDR3 is 16 amino acids long. Trimming removed 4 bases from V and 7 bases from J; junction bases left unmatched: 12. CDR3: CATSTRTGGGIGELFF. In DNA form, the CDR3 reads TGTGCCACCAGCACACGGACAGGCGGAGGCATCGGGGAGCTGTTTTTT.

The V gene is TRBV10-3, the J gene TRBJ1-1; no definite D call. CDR3 length: 12 residues. V shed 7 bases and J shed 6 bases, with 12 bases lying between them. Looked up from germline, CDR1 is ENHRY and CDR2 is SYGVKD. The CDR3, as DNA: TGTGCCATCACCCCCGAGGGCCCTGAAGCTTTCTTT. Its translation is CAITPEGPEAFF.

This clone was seen a handful of times. This chain joins TRBV2 and TRBJ1-5; a possible D gene is TRBD1 (5 bases). Trimming took 6 bases from V and 3 from J, leaving 12 bases between them. CDR1 is SNHLY and CDR2 is FYNNEI in the germline V gene. The CDR3 is made up of 14 amino acids. The CDR3 nucleotides read TGTGCCAGCAGGGGTCGACAGCACAATCAGCCCCAGCATTTT. The encoded protein is CASRGRQHNQPQHF.

This chain links TRBV6-5 with TRBJ1-2, with 9 bases matching TRBD1. There are 13 residues in the CDR3. CDR1 is MNHEY, CDR2 SVGAGI, per germline. V shed 5 bases, J shed 5 bases, and the junction held 3 bases outside the gene matches. CDR3 nucleotides: TGTGCCAGCAGTGACGGGACAGGGTATGGCTACACCTTC. This gives the protein CASSDGTGYGYTF.

The chain uses TRBV29-1 and TRBJ1-1; TRBD1 is a possible D gene (5 bases). The CDR3 consists of 14 residues. Trimming stripped 4 bases from V and 4 bases from J, with 16 bases between. Germline V gene sequence: CDR1 SQVTM, CDR2 ANQGSEA. CDR3 sequence reads: CSVVRTPMTTEAFF. CDR3 DNA: TGCAGCGTTGTTAGGACACCTATGACCACTGAAGCTTTCTTT.

The V call is TRBV19, the J call TRBJ1-5; 10 bases are shared with TRBD1. The V gene end was trimmed by 5 bases and the J gene end by 9 bases; junction bases not matched to a gene: 16. CDR1 and CDR2 from the germline V gene are LNHDA and SQIVND (reference sequence). This CDR3 contains 17 residues. DNA for the CDR3: TGTGCCAGTAGTGCTCGCTCCGGGACAGGGGCTGGGTCGCCCCAGCATTTT. It encodes CASSARSGTGAGSPQHF.

The rearrangement joins TRBV7-9 to TRBJ1-2; 9 positions agree with TRBD1. Germline V gives CDR1 SEHNR, CDR2 FQNEAQ (reference sequence). CDR3 size: 16 residues. Trimming removed 4 bases from V and 3 bases from J; junction bases left unmatched: 9. This chain's CDR3 is CASSSQGASFYYGYTF. DNA for the CDR3: TGTGCCAGCAGCTCACAGGGGGCGAGTTTCTACTATGGCTACACCTTC.

The rearrangement uses TRBV5-1 and TRBJ2-5; the D is unclear. With 7 bases removed from V and 1 base from J, the gap between germline ends came to 8 bases. Germline values: CDR1 SGHRS, CDR2 YFSETQ. There are 12 residues in the CDR3. The CDR3 is CASAPSQETQYF. CDR3 sequence (DNA): TGCGCCAGCGCACCTAGCCAAGAGACCCAGTACTTC.

This clone is a singleton in its sample. The chain combines TRBV4-2 with TRBJ2-1; D is ambiguous. The CDR3 totals 11 residues. Germline V lookup: CDR1 LGHNA, CDR2 YNFKEQ. The ends were cut back, 3 bases at V and 10 bases at J, with 7 bases in the middle. The CDR3 nucleotides are TGTGCCAGCAGCCAGGCAGTCGAGCAGTTCTTC. Its protein is CASSQAVEQFF.

The chain has TRBV5-4 and TRBJ1-1; TRBD1 is a possible D gene (6 bases). CDR1 and CDR2 from the germline V gene are SGHNT and YYREEE (reference sequence). Trimming left V 4 bases short and J 4 bases short, with 11 bases between. The CDR3 runs 13 residues. CDR3 DNA sequence: TGTGCCAGCAGCCGCCCAGGGGTCACTGAAGCTTTCTTT. It encodes CASSRPGVTEAFF.